The 32 T cell receptor beta chains below all came from one sample that was sequenced in a study of chemoradiotherapy in HPV16-positive cancers. Assay used: immunoSEQ multiplex PCR; TCRdb lists only in-frame clones, some missing. Of about 22,000 clones listed, 92% were seen once; the top ten hold 17%. The sample consisted of blood, taken from a patient who underwent chemoradiotherapy. The receptors were sampled from a human donor with HPV-associated anogenital cancer.

V is TRBV4-3 and J is TRBJ2-1; 7 nucleotides line up with TRBD2. The V gene end was trimmed by 1 base and the J gene end by 2 bases; junction bases not matched to a gene: 2. This CDR3 is 15 amino acids long. CDR1 is LGHNA, CDR2 YSLEER, per germline. The CDR3 sequence: CASSQALAAYNEQFF. The CDR3 nucleotides read TGCGCCAGCAGCCAAGCTCTAGCGGCCTACAATGAGCAGTTCTTC.

V usage is TRBV7-2 and J usage is TRBJ2-2; the match to TRBD1 covers 9 bases. Germline V gene sequence: CDR1 SGHTA, CDR2 FQGNSA. CDR3 size: 19 residues. Losses at the gene ends were 0 bases for V and 0 bases for J; bases not matched to a gene: 8. The CDR3 loop is CASSLALGQGTANTGELFF. The DNA of the CDR3 is TGTGCCAGCAGCTTAGCGCTGGGACAGGGCACCGCGAACACCGGGGAGCTGTTTTTT.

V usage is TRBV20-1 and J usage is TRBJ2-7; tentative D call: TRBD1 (5 bases). The germline V gene has CDR1 DFQATT and CDR2 SNEGSKA (reference sequence). Trimming cost V 4 bases and J 3 bases, with 7 bases left between them. The CDR3 runs 11 residues. Here the CDR3 reads CSATGFYEQYF. DNA of the CDR3: TGCAGTGCTACAGGGTTCTACGAGCAGTACTTC.

This sequence joins TRBV6-5 and TRBJ1-5; D remains unclear. Germline V gene lookup returns CDR1 MNHEY and CDR2 SVGAGI. The CDR3 loop spans 12 amino acids. V shed 5 bases and J shed 4 bases, with 6 bases lying between them. CDR3 residues: CASSPNNQPQHF. CDR3 sequence (DNA): TGTGCCAGCAGTCCCAATAATCAGCCCCAGCATTTT.

V and J are TRBV4-2 and TRBJ2-2; tentatively, D is TRBD2 (6 bases). V shed 0 bases and J shed 6 bases, with 20 bases lying between them. CDR1 LGHNA and CDR2 YNFKEQ come from the germline V gene. There are 18 residues in the CDR3. The CDR3 loop reads CASSQDLIFGRPSGELFF. The CDR3 DNA follows: TGTGCCAGCAGCCAAGATCTGATATTCGGGAGACCTTCCGGGGAGCTGTTTTTT.

V is TRBV7-9 and J is TRBJ2-5; D ambiguous. Trimming removed 5 bases from V and 5 bases from J, with 15 bases in between. The CDR3 has 14 residues. Looked up from germline, CDR1 is SEHNR and CDR2 is FQNEAQ (reference sequence). CDR3 DNA sequence: TGTGCCAGCAGCCCCGGCCCATGGGGTGAGACCCAGTACTTC. This translates into CASSPGPWGETQYF.

The rearrangement links TRBV5-1 to TRBJ2-5; TRBD1 matches at 7 bases. Trimming took 1 base from V and 2 from J; bases not matched to a gene: 5. Germline lookup yields CDR1 SGHRS and CDR2 YFSETQ. This CDR3 has 15 residues. The CDR3 spells CASSLWGQPQETQYF. In DNA form, the CDR3 reads TGCGCCAGCAGCTTGTGGGGACAGCCTCAAGAGACCCAGTACTTC.

DNA for the CDR3: TGTGCCAGCAAGGTTTCAGGGGCCAACGTCCTGACTTTC. Translation gives CASKVSGANVLTF. The chain is built from TRBV2 and TRBJ2-6; D remains ambiguous. This CDR3 is built from 13 residues. Between the trimmed V and J ends, which lost 7 bases and 4 bases, there was a span of 8 bases. Germline CDR1 is SNHLY and CDR2 is FYNNEI.

The chain has TRBV11-2 and TRBJ1-5; possibly TRBD1 for D (6 bases). Trimming stripped 1 base from V and 6 bases from J, with 13 bases between. There are 15 residues in the CDR3. CDR1 and CDR2 from the germline V gene are SGHAT and FQNNGV. The CDR3, as DNA: TGTGCCAGCAGCTTAGGGGGTACAGGGAGTCAGCCCCAGCATTTT. This sequence encodes CASSLGGTGSQPQHF. The whole variable domain, remainder taken from reference TRBV11-2 and TRBJ1-5, is EAGVAQSPRYKIIEKRQSVAFWCNPISGHATLYWYQQILGQGPKLLIQFQNNGVVDDSQLPKDRFSAERLKGVDSTLKIQPAKLEDSAVYLCASSLGGTGSQPQHFGDGTRLSIL.

This chain uses TRBV27 with TRBJ2-6, with 7 bases lining up with TRBD1. This CDR3 has 18 amino acids. Per the germline V gene, CDR1 is MNHEY and CDR2 is SMNVEV (reference sequence). The ends lost 3 bases at V and 0 bases at J; junction bases unmatched: 8. This CDR3 reads CASSFRQGPNSGANVLTF. The CDR3 region has the DNA TGTGCCAGCAGTTTCAGACAGGGTCCTAACTCTGGGGCCAACGTCCTGACTTTC. Combining the CDR3 with reference TRBV27 and TRBJ2-6 gives the whole variable domain EAQVTQNPRYLITVTGKKLTVTCSQNMNHEYMSWYRQDPGLGLRQIYYSMNVEVTDKGDVPEGYKVSRKEKRNFPLILESPSPNQTSLYFCASSFRQGPNSGANVLTFGAGSRLTVL.

The J gene is TRBJ2-4, the V gene TRBV7-2, with 7 positions matching TRBD2. The germline CDR1 and CDR2 sequences are SGHTA and FQGNSA. The V gene end was trimmed by 1 base and the J gene end by 15 bases; junction bases not matched to a gene: 9. This CDR3 comprises 13 residues. This CDR3 is CASSLDRGDPRYF. The DNA of the CDR3 is TGTGCCAGCAGCTTAGATCGGGGGGACCCGAGGTACTTC.

The V gene is TRBV2, the J gene TRBJ2-7; TRBD1 might be the D (6 bases). CDR3 length: 14 amino acids. V was shortened by 8 bases and J by 3 bases, with 17 bases between the two germline ends. The V gene's germline CDR1 is SNHLY and CDR2 FYNNEI. The CDR3 loop reads CASLPQGISYEQYF. DNA for the CDR3: TGTGCCAGCCTCCCCCAGGGGATAAGCTACGAGCAGTACTTC.

The sample holds a few counts of this clone. This sequence joins TRBV6-1 and TRBJ1-2, with a weak D call TRBD1 (5 bases). CDR1 MNHNS and CDR2 SASEGT come from the germline V gene. The CDR3 runs to 13 residues. Trimming removed 1 base at V and 2 bases at J, with 5 bases between. CDR3 bases: TGTGCCAGCAGTGAAGGACAGAACTATGGCTACACCTTC. Protein sequence: CASSEGQNYGYTF.

This chain connects TRBV7-6 to TRBJ2-7, with D perhaps matching TRBD2 (6 bases). V gave up 4 bases and J gave up 7 bases, with 11 bases separating them. The CDR3 consists of 12 residues. Germline CDR1 reads SGHVS; CDR2 reads FNYEAQ. The CDR3 loop reads CASSSLGGEQYF. As DNA, the CDR3 is TGTGCCAGCAGCTCTCTCGGGGGAGAGCAGTACTTC.

The chain uses TRBV11-2 and TRBJ2-5, with TRBD1 matching over 8 bases. This CDR3 is 15 amino acids long. The germline V gene has CDR1 SGHAT and CDR2 FQNNGV. The V segment lost 4 bases and the J segment 2 bases; nucleotides outside the gene matches: 6. CDR3 loop: CASSSRDRRQETQYF. The CDR3 DNA follows: TGTGCCAGCAGCTCCCGGGACAGGCGACAAGAGACCCAGTACTTC.

The chain recombines TRBV5-1 with TRBJ2-5; D unresolved. The CDR3 spans 15 residues. Germline assignment: CDR1 SGHRS and CDR2 YFSETQ. Trimming took 7 bases from V and 0 from J, leaving 16 bases between them. In DNA form, the CDR3 reads TGCGCCAGCCAGGCGGCAGCTCGGTACCAAGAGACCCAGTACTTC. Translation gives CASQAAARYQETQYF.

This chain joins TRBV10-2 and TRBJ2-5; TRBD1 is a possible D gene (6 bases). The V gene lost 3 bases and the J gene lost 0 bases, with 11 bases spanning the gap. There are 15 residues in the CDR3. CDR1 is WSHSY, CDR2 SAAADI, per germline. CDR3 region: CASSDRGQYQETQYF. In DNA, the CDR3 is TGCGCCAGCAGTGACAGGGGCCAGTACCAAGAGACCCAGTACTTC.

This chain uses TRBV5-1 with TRBJ2-1; 8 nucleotides line up with TRBD2. Germline assignment: CDR1 SGHRS and CDR2 YFSETQ. This CDR3 has 14 residues. V shed 1 base and J 5 bases; nucleotides not matched to a gene: 2. Here the CDR3 DNA reads TGCGCCAGCAGCTTGTATAGCGGGAACAATGAGCAGTTCTTC. Translation: CASSLYSGNNEQFF.

The CDR3 DNA sequence: TGTGCCAGCAGCTTAGCTTCCGGGACCGTCTCCGAGCAGTACTTC. This codes for CASSLASGTVSEQYF. The rearrangement uses TRBV11-2 and TRBJ2-7; possibly TRBD1 or TRBD2 for D (5 bases each). Per germline, CDR1 SGHAT and CDR2 FQNNGV. The ends were cut back, 1 base at V and 6 bases at J, with 16 bases in the middle. CDR3 length: 15 amino acids. The variable domain in full, with the rest retrieved from reference TRBV11-2 and TRBJ2-7, is EAGVAQSPRYKIIEKRQSVAFWCNPISGHATLYWYQQILGQGPKLLIQFQNNGVVDDSQLPKDRFSAERLKGVDSTLKIQPAKLEDSAVYLCASSLASGTVSEQYFGPGTRLTVT.

This chain connects TRBV6-5 to TRBJ2-1; D not certain. The V end lost 6 bases, the J end lost 5 bases, and 8 bases lay between the germline ends. Germline V gene data show CDR1 as MNHEY and CDR2 as SVGAGI. The CDR3 has 12 amino acids. The CDR3 sequence: CASSRDHNEQFF. DNA of the CDR3: TGTGCCAGCAGCCGAGATCACAATGAGCAGTTCTTC.

There are a few counts of this clone. The genes are TRBV4-1 and TRBJ1-1, with 9 bases matching TRBD1. The V gene end was trimmed by 3 bases and the J gene end by 7 bases; junction bases not matched to a gene: 15. This CDR3 contains 17 residues. In germline, CDR1 is MGHRA, CDR2 YSYEKL. The CDR3 protein is CASSHVNPGTGSGEAFF. CDR3 sequence (DNA): TGCGCCAGCAGCCACGTTAATCCTGGGACAGGGAGCGGTGAAGCTTTCTTT.

The chain joins TRBV14 to TRBJ1-6; the match to TRBD1 covers 7 bases. J gave up 4 bases and V 4 bases, and 4 bases lay outside the gene matches. This CDR3 is built from 15 residues. The germline V gene encodes CDR1 SGHDN and CDR2 FVKESK. The CDR3 region has the DNA TGTGCCAGCAGCCCGCCGGGACAGTATAATTCACCCCTCCACTTT. Amino acid sequence: CASSPPGQYNSPLHF. Combining the CDR3 with reference TRBV14 and TRBJ1-6 gives the whole variable domain EAGVTQFPSHSVIEKGQTVTLRCDPISGHDNLYWYRRVMGKEIKFLLHFVKESKQDESGMPNNRFLAERTGGTYSTLKVQPAELEDSGVYFCASSPPGQYNSPLHFGNGTRLTVT.

The chain employs TRBV6-5 and TRBJ2-1, with D tentatively TRBD2 (5 bases). This CDR3 contains 12 residues. Trimming pared 4 bases from V and 9 bases from J, leaving 10 bases between. The germline V gene encodes CDR1 MNHEY and CDR2 SVGAGI. CDR3 nucleotides: TGTGCCAGCAGTTTTGAGGGAACTGAGCAGTTCTTC. The encoded protein is CASSFEGTEQFF.

The chain carries TRBV7-6 and TRBJ2-3; weak D call: TRBD2 (5 bases). Germline values: CDR1 SGHVS, CDR2 FNYEAQ. The V gene lost 10 bases and the J gene lost 0 bases, with 17 bases spanning the gap. The CDR3 runs 15 residues. The CDR3 sequence is CAISTGRASTDTQYF. The DNA for the CDR3 is TGTGCCATCTCGACGGGGAGAGCTAGCACAGATACGCAGTATTTT.

This chain uses TRBV5-4 with TRBJ1-5, with D unclear. Looked up from germline, CDR1 is SGHNT and CDR2 is YYREEE (reference sequence). V was pared by 0 bases and J by 4 bases, with 5 bases between. The CDR3 has 13 residues. CDR3 protein: CASSLDKNQPQHF. The CDR3 nucleotides are TGTGCCAGCAGCTTGGACAAGAATCAGCCCCAGCATTTT.

CDR3 nucleotide sequence: TGTGCCAGCAGTGACAGTCGAAAGGGCGAAAAACTGTTTTTT. Its translation is CASSDSRKGEKLFF. This chain links TRBV28 with TRBJ1-4; the D gene is possibly TRBD1 (5 bases). Germline CDR1 and CDR2: MDHEN and SYDVKM. This CDR3 contains 14 residues. The V end was cut by 5 bases, the J end by 8 bases, with 15 bases between. The full variable domain, rest sourced from reference TRBV28 and TRBJ1-4, is DVKVTQSSRYLVKRTGEKVFLECVQDMDHENMFWYRQDPGLGLRLIYFSYDVKMKEKGDIPEGYSVSREKKERFSLILESASTNQTSMYLCASSDSRKGEKLFFGSGTQLSVL.

This clone was picked up one time. The gene calls are TRBV7-6 and TRBJ1-1, with 8 bases aligning to TRBD1. CDR1 is SGHVS and CDR2 is FNYEAQ in the germline V gene. The length of the CDR3 is 14 residues. V dropped 5 bases and J dropped 7; count of bases not matched to a gene: 9. CDR3 protein: CASSPTSGGVEAFF. In nucleotides, the CDR3 is TGTGCCAGCAGCCCAACGTCAGGGGGCGTTGAAGCTTTCTTT.

V and J are TRBV7-9 and TRBJ2-6; D is unclear. V was pared by 5 bases and J by 0 bases, with 5 bases between. Germline lookup yields CDR1 SEHNR and CDR2 FQNEAQ (reference sequence). CDR3 size: 14 residues. The CDR3: CASSLSSGANVLTF. The CDR3 DNA reads TGTGCCAGCAGCCTCAGCTCTGGGGCCAACGTCCTGACTTTC.

The CDR3 region has the DNA TGTGCCAGTAGTCGACTAGCGGAGATCACAGATACGCAGTATTTT. It is translated as CASSRLAEITDTQYF. The chain recombines TRBV19 with TRBJ2-3, with 9 bases aligning to TRBD2. V shed 5 bases, J shed 2 bases, and the junction held 5 bases outside the gene matches. This CDR3 has 15 amino acids. Germline V gives CDR1 LNHDA, CDR2 SQIVND (reference sequence).

The chain recombines TRBV5-6 with TRBJ2-7; D not resolved. Trimming removed 2 bases at V and 6 bases at J, with 9 bases between. Germline V gives CDR1 SGHDT, CDR2 YYEEEE. The CDR3 extends over 12 amino acids. CDR3 residues: CASSFVGSEQYF. DNA of the CDR3: TGTGCCAGCAGCTTCGTCGGGTCCGAGCAGTACTTC.

In this sample, this clone turned up once. The chain employs TRBV28 and TRBJ2-3; TRBD2 is a possible D gene (6 bases). In germline, CDR1 is MDHEN, CDR2 SYDVKM. V was shortened by 7 bases and J by 4 bases, with 18 bases between the two germline ends. The CDR3 totals 15 residues. CDR3 nucleotides: TGTGCCAGCAAGCGAACGGGAGTTGGGTCAGATACGCAGTATTTT. This sequence encodes CASKRTGVGSDTQYF.

The chain links TRBV28 to TRBJ2-7; TRBD1 or TRBD2 may be the D gene (5 bases each). The CDR3 loop spans 15 amino acids. Germline V gives CDR1 MDHEN, CDR2 SYDVKM. Trimming took 4 bases from V and 1 from J, leaving 14 bases between them. CDR3 loop: CASSSQGGGSYEQYF. The CDR3 DNA sequence: TGTGCCAGCAGTTCGCAGGGTGGGGGTTCCTACGAGCAGTACTTC.